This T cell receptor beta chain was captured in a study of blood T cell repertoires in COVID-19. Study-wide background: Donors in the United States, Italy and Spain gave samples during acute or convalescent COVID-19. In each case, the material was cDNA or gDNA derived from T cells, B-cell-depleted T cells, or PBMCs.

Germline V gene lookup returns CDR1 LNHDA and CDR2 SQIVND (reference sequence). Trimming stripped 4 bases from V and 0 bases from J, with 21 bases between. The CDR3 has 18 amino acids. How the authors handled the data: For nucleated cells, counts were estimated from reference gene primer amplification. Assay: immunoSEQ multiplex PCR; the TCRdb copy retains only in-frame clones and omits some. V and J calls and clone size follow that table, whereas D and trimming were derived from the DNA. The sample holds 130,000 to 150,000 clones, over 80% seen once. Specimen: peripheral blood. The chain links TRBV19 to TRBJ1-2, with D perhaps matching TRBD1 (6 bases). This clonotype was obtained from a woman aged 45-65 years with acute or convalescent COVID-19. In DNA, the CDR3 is TGTGCCAGTAGTACCCAACGGACAGCAACCAAAACTAACTATGGCTACACCTTC. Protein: CASSTQRTATKTNYGYTF.